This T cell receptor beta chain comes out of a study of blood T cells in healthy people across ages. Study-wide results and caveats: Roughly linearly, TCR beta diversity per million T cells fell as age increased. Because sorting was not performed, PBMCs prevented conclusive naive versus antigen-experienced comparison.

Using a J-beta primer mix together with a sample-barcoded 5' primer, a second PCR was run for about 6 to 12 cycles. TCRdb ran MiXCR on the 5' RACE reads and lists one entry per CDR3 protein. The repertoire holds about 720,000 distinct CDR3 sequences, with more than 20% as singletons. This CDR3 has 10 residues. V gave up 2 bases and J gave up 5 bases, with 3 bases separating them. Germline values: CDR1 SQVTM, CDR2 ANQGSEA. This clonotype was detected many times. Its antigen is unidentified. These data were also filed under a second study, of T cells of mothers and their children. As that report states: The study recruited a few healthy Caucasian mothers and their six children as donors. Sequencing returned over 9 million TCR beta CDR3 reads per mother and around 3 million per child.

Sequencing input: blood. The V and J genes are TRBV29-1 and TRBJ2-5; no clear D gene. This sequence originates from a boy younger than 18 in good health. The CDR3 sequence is CSVETETQYF. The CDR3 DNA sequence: TGCAGCGTTGAAACGGAGACCCAGTACTTC.